This T cell receptor beta chain emerged from a study of shared clonotypes between healthy human individuals. Participating donors were healthy, HIV-negative adults free of recent acute infections or vaccinations. The assay was run at deep level. The team ran DNA from unsorted PBMCs on ten immunoSEQ deep assay plates for sequencing. Sequencing used immunoSEQ multiplex PCR; TCRdb keeps in-frame clones, though not all of them. The data show roughly 480,000 clones, with around 80% seen just once and 12% held by the top ten. V dropped 3 bases and J dropped 0; count of bases not matched to a gene: 6. CDR3 length equals 17 residues. Germline loops: CDR1 KGHSH, CDR2 LQKENI.

The chain has TRBV18 and TRBJ1-5; 9 nucleotides match TRBD1. The source is a woman between 35 and 50 years old in good health. Some clones in this sample may be carry-over from other donors' samples. The specimen sequenced was PBMCs. This CDR3 is CASSPRDRDNSNQPQHF. The CDR3 DNA reads as TGTGCCAGCTCACCCCGGGACAGGGACAATAGCAATCAGCCCCAGCATTTT.